Listed below are T cell receptor beta chains from one sample, sequenced in a study of blood T cell repertoires in COVID-19. Generated by immunoSEQ multiplex PCR, the TCRdb table keeps only in-frame clones and is missing some. The table shows a few hundred thousand clones, with around 86% occurring only once. Sequencing was carried out using peripheral blood. All receptors come from a man older than 75 with acute or convalescent COVID-19. The CDR3 runs from the conserved cysteine through the conserved F or W. Each record gives: CDR3 DNA, CDR3 protein, J gene, clone size, V gene, D gene, CDR3 length. A D gene is named only where the DNA matches it firmly. Clone size appears in some rows only: once, few, many, or a class for an expanded clone.

TGTGCCAGCAGTTTAACAGGGCCTAGCAATCAGCCCCAGCATTTT,CASSLTGPSNQPQHF,TRBJ1-5,NA,TRBV28,NA,15
TGTGCCAGCAGTATCACGGGTTTGGGGAACACTGAAGCTTTCTTT,CASSITGLGNTEAFF,TRBJ1-1,NA,TRBV6-5,NA,15
TGTGCCACCAGCAGAGGGGGACAGGGGGACACCGGGGAGCTGTTTTTT,CATSRGGQGDTGELFF,TRBJ2-2,NA,TRBV15,TRBD1,16
TGTGCCAGCAGCTTGGCCTCAGGGAATGAGCAGTTCTTC,CASSLASGNEQFF,TRBJ2-1,NA,TRBV5-6,NA,13
TGTGCCAGCAGGCCCTTGAGAGGGGGCGGTCAGCCCCAGCATTTT,CASRPLRGGGQPQHF,TRBJ1-5,once,TRBV28,TRBD1,15
TGTGCCAGTAGTCTTGGGGCGGGAGGTAACTACAATGAGCAGTTCTTC,CASSLGAGGNYNEQFF,TRBJ2-1,NA,TRBV19,TRBD2,16
TGTGCCAGCAGCCAAGACAAGATGGGCAATCAGCCCCAGCATTTT,CASSQDKMGNQPQHF,TRBJ1-5,NA,TRBV16,NA,15
TGTGCCAGCAGCTCTCGGACAGGGGACAATGAGCAGTTCTTC,CASSSRTGDNEQFF,TRBJ2-1,few,TRBV7-2,TRBD1,14
TGCAGCGTTGGTCTAGCGGGGGGACTGAATGAGCAGTTCTTC,CSVGLAGGLNEQFF,TRBJ2-1,NA,TRBV29-1,TRBD2,14
TGTGCCAGCAGTTTACGGCAGGGCTATGGCTACACCTTC,CASSLRQGYGYTF,TRBJ1-2,NA,TRBV27,NA,13